Here is one TCR beta chain with its context. This entry comes from a study of preoperative IRX-2 immunotherapy in early breast cancer. Treatment described: preoperative locoregional IRX-2 cytokine immunotherapy. Trimming cost V 7 bases and J 1 base, with 20 bases left between them. Germline V gene data show CDR1 as MNHEY and CDR2 as SMNVEV (reference sequence). CDR3 size: 16 residues. Repertoires were generated with immunoSEQ multiplex PCR, while TCRdb's copy carries only in-frame clones and drops some. The sample records 60,000 or so clones, approximately 94% being singletons. This specimen was collected from a patient treated with IRX-2 immunotherapy. The TCR was taken from a human donor with breast cancer. The gene calls are TRBV27 and TRBJ2-7; D is perhaps TRBD1 or TRBD2 (5 bases each). CDR3 nucleotide sequence: TGTGCCAGCAAGACGGTGGGTGTGGGGGTTTCCTACGAGCAGTACTTC. Translating it yields CASKTVGVGVSYEQYF.